The 9 T cell receptor beta chains presented below share a single source sample, sequenced in a study of neurological immune-mediated disorders. TCRdb passed the 5' RACE reads through MiXCR, listing each CDR3 protein once. Counted here are about 21,000 distinct CDR3 sequences, around 6.2% occurring once; the ten biggest clones make up less than 55%. The sample was CD8+ T cells from blood. These receptors were collected from a man between 18 and 35 years old in good health.

This clonotype was seen many times. The chain combines TRBV2 with TRBJ2-7; unclear D gene. Germline V gene data show CDR1 as SNHLY and CDR2 as FYNNEI. Trimming removed 2 bases from V and 2 bases from J, with 10 bases in between. The CDR3 contains 14 residues. The CDR3 sequence: CASSERRSPYEQYF. Here the CDR3 DNA reads TGTGCCAGCAGTGAAAGGCGGAGCCCCTACGAGCAGTACTTC.

This clonotype was seen many times. The rearrangement uses TRBV29-1 and TRBJ2-7; D not resolved. Germline V gives CDR1 SQVTM, CDR2 ANQGSEA. The V end lost 4 bases, the J end lost 3 bases, and 10 bases lay between the germline ends. The CDR3 covers 12 residues. CDR3 DNA: TGCAGCGTTGTTGGAGCGAGCTACGAGCAGTACTTC. Protein: CSVVGASYEQYF.

This clonotype showed up many times. CDR3 loop: CASSTQNSGNTIYF. The CDR3 nucleotides are TGTGCCAGCAGCACTCAGAACTCTGGAAACACCATATATTTT. This sequence joins TRBV7-6 and TRBJ1-3; D remains unclear. The V end was cut by 5 bases, the J end by 0 bases, with 8 bases between. There are 14 residues in the CDR3. Per the germline V gene, CDR1 is SGHVS and CDR2 is FNYEAQ.

In its sample, this clonotype was seen many times. This chain connects TRBV7-3 to TRBJ2-2, with a tentative D call TRBD2 (7 bases). The CDR3 covers 16 residues. Germline V gene data show CDR1 as SGHTA and CDR2 as FQGTGA. V gave up 3 bases and J gave up 2 bases, with 13 bases separating them. In DNA, the CDR3 is TGTGCCAGCAGCTTCTTTGCGGGGGCCAACACCGGGGAGCTGTTTTTT. Its translation is CASSFFAGANTGELFF. Drawing the rest from reference TRBV7-3 and TRBJ2-2, the complete variable domain is GAGVSQTPSNKVTEKGKYVELRCDPISGHTALYWYRQSLGQGPEFLIYFQGTGAADDSGLPNDRFFAVRPEGSVSTLKIQRTERGDSAVYLCASSFFAGANTGELFFGEGSRLTVL.

This clonotype has at least ten counts. The chain links TRBV5-5 to TRBJ2-3, with D unresolved. The CDR3 has 16 residues. In germline, CDR1 is SGHKS, CDR2 YYEKEE (reference sequence). V was shortened by 0 bases and J by 0 bases, with 11 bases between the two germline ends. CDR3 sequence: CASSLAILLSTDTQYF. The CDR3 nucleotides are TGTGCCAGCAGCTTGGCCATTCTCCTTAGCACAGATACGCAGTATTTT. Full variable domain (missing parts from reference TRBV5-5 and TRBJ2-3): DAGVTQSPTHLIKTRGQQVTLRCSPISGHKSVSWYQQVLGQGPQFIFQYYEKEERGRGNFPDRFSARQFPNYSSELNVNALLLGDSALYLCASSLAILLSTDTQYFGPGTRLTVL.

This clonotype was seen ten or more times. The genes are TRBV6-5 and TRBJ1-2; D unresolved. Deletions cut 3 bases from V and 3 bases from J, with 8 bases between. The CDR3 loop spans 13 amino acids. Germline CDR1 and CDR2: MNHEY and SVGAGI. CDR3 sequence (DNA): TGTGCCAGCAGTTATGAGAGTTACTATGGCTACACCTTC. It encodes CASSYESYYGYTF.

This clonotype has a count of ten or more. The J gene is TRBJ1-2, the V gene TRBV4-2; unclear D gene. Germline V gene lookup returns CDR1 LGHNA and CDR2 YNFKEQ. V dropped 0 bases and J dropped 6 bases, with 14 bases sitting between them. The CDR3 runs to 15 residues. The DNA of the CDR3 is TGTGCCAGCAGCCAAGAGATCGGGCTGCTGGATGGCTACACCTTC. As protein: CASSQEIGLLDGYTF.

This clonotype has at least ten counts. J is TRBJ1-2 and V is TRBV6-5; D gene ambiguous. Germline assignment: CDR1 MNHEY and CDR2 SVGAGI. The CDR3 has 13 amino acids. The V end lost 2 bases, the J end lost 8 bases, and 12 bases lay between the germline ends. The CDR3, as DNA: TGTGCCAGCAGTTACGGGCTTATTGGGGGCTACACCTTC. This translates into CASSYGLIGGYTF.

This clonotype has a count of ten or more. CDR3 coding DNA: TGTGCCTGGAGTGTGGGGGGCGAGCAGTACTTC. This sequence encodes CAWSVGGEQYF. V usage is TRBV30 and J usage is TRBJ2-7, with D possibly TRBD2 on 6 matching bases. CDR1 is GTSNPN and CDR2 is SVGIG in the germline V gene (reference sequence). This CDR3 comprises 11 residues. Trimming shortened V by 0 bases and J by 6 bases, and 6 bases separated the two germline ends.